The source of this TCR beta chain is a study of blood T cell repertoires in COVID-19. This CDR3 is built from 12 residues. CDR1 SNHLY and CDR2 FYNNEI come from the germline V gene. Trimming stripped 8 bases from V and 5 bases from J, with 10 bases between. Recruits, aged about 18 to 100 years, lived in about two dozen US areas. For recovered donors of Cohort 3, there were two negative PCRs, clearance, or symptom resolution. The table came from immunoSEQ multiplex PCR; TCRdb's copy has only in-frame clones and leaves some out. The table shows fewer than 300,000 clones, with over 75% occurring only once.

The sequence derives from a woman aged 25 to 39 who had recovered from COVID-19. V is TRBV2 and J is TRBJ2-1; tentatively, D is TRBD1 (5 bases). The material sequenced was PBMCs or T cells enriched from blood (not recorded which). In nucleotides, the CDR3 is TGTGCCAGCGACAGAGAGGACAATGAGCAGTTCTTC. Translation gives CASDREDNEQFF.